This entry features one T cell receptor beta chain sequence. This record belongs to a study of control samples from healthy donors and cancer patients. The CDR3 has 16 residues. V dropped 7 bases and J dropped 5 bases, with 22 bases sitting between them. Germline lookup yields CDR1 ENHRY and CDR2 SYGVKD. Assay used: immunoSEQ multiplex PCR; TCRdb lists only in-frame clones, some missing. Among roughly 120,000 clones listed, more than 85% were seen once. Sequenced input: PBMCs. The TCR originated in a man aged 50 to 59 with head and neck cancer. This chain joins TRBV10-3 and TRBJ2-3, with D perhaps matching TRBD1 or TRBD2 (7 bases each). CDR3 in amino acids: CAIMSGGGQGVDTQYF. In nucleotides, the CDR3 is TGTGCCATCATGTCTGGCGGGGGCCAGGGGGTAGATACGCAGTATTTT.